This T cell receptor (beta chain) is drawn from a study of blood T cell repertoires in COVID-19. Background on the study: Sites across the United States, Italy and Spain contributed samples from acute and convalescent COVID-19. The analysed material was cDNA or gDNA that came from T cells, B-cell-depleted T cells, or PBMCs.

There are 11 residues in the CDR3. Germline V gene data show CDR1 as SGHRS and CDR2 as YFSETQ. Deletions cut 6 bases from V and 6 bases from J, with 6 bases between. Authors' processing steps: Using reference gene primer amplification, nucleated cell counts were estimated. The data were produced by immunoSEQ multiplex PCR, yet TCRdb's version contains in-frame clones alone and is incomplete. Clonal size and the V and J genes are those of that table, whereas D and trimming came from the DNA. Among about 380,000 clones listed, around 85% were seen once. The source is a woman younger than 30 with acute or convalescent COVID-19. Source material: peripheral blood. The V and J genes are TRBV5-1 and TRBJ2-2, with D unclear. CDR3 loop: CASISSGELFF. The CDR3 DNA sequence: TGCGCCAGCATATCGTCCGGGGAGCTGTTTTTT.